This section outlines one T cell receptor (beta chain) sequence together with its context. The source of the sample is a study of blood T cell repertoires in COVID-19. Background on the study: Whether acute or convalescent, the COVID-19 samples came from the United States, Italy and Spain. Sources were T cells, B-cell-depleted T cells, or PBMCs; the material itself was cDNA or gDNA.

Per the original methods: By means of reference gene primer amplification, nucleated cell counts were estimated. Sequenced by immunoSEQ multiplex PCR; TCRdb stores in-frame clones only, minus some. The V and J calls and clone size are taken from that table; D and trimming were inferred from the DNA. The sample yields 200,000 to 250,000 clones, around 86% seen once. The V end was cut by 7 bases, the J end by 1 base, with 13 bases between. The CDR3 loop spans 14 amino acids. Looked up from germline, CDR1 is MNHEY and CDR2 is SVGEGT. This receptor was taken from a woman aged 65 to 85 with active or convalescent COVID-19. The specimen sequenced was peripheral blood. The chain joins TRBV6-2 or TRBV6-3 to TRBJ1-1; D remains ambiguous. The CDR3 coding sequence is TGTGCCAGCACCCCTACGGTAAGGAACACTGAAGCTTTCTTT. It translates to CASTPTVRNTEAFF.